The next 3 T cell receptor beta chains were all read from a single sample in a study of blood T cell repertoires in COVID-19. TCRdb keeps only in-frame clones here, not all; method: immunoSEQ multiplex PCR. The sample gives approximately 65,000 clones, around 66% of which show up once; about half is in the top ten. Sequencing was performed on PBMCs or T cells enriched from blood (not recorded which). The source of these receptors is a woman aged 55-70 years who had been exposed to COVID-19.

The V gene is TRBV9, the J gene TRBJ2-1; D unclear. The germline V gene has CDR1 SGDLS and CDR2 YYNGEE. The V and J ends lost 3 bases and 9 bases respectively, with 13 bases between them. This CDR3 region has 13 residues. This CDR3 reads CASSAEMLAEQFF. CDR3 sequence (DNA): TGTGCCAGCAGCGCCGAAATGTTGGCTGAGCAGTTCTTC.

This clone has just a few counts. The chain carries TRBV6-2 or TRBV6-3 and TRBJ2-3; D unclear. Germline CDR1 MNHEY, CDR2 SVGEGT. The V gene lost 7 bases and the J gene lost 4 bases, with 9 bases spanning the gap. The CDR3 extends over 12 amino acids. The CDR3 DNA reads as TGTGCCAGCACCCCCTCCCCAGATACGCAGTATTTT. Translating gives CASTPSPDTQYF.

The V and J genes are TRBV7-2 and TRBJ2-1; 8 bases map to TRBD2. V lost 2 bases, J lost 6 bases, and 12 bases stayed unmatched. The CDR3 is 17 residues long. Germline V gives CDR1 SGHTA, CDR2 FQGNSA. This CDR3 is CASSLKVAGGAANEQFF. As DNA, the CDR3 is TGTGCCAGCAGCTTAAAGGTAGCCGGGGGGGCTGCCAATGAGCAGTTCTTC.